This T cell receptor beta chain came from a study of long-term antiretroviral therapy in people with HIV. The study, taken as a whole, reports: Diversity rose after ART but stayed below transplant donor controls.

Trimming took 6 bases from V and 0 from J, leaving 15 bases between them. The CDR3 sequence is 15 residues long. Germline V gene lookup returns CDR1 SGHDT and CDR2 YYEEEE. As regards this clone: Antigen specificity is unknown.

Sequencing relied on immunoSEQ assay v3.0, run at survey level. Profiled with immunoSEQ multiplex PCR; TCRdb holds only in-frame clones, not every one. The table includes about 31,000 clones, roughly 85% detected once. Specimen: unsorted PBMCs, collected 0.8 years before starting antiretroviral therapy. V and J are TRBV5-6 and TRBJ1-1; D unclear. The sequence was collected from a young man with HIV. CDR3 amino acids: CASKGAWGVNTEAFF. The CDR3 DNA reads TGTGCCAGCAAGGGCGCCTGGGGAGTGAACACTGAAGCTTTCTTT. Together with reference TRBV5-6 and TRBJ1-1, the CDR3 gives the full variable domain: DAGVTQSPTHLIKTRGQQVTLRCSPKSGHDTVSWYQQALGQGPQFIFQYYEEEERQRGNFPDRFSGHQFPNYSSELNVNALLLGDSALYLCASKGAWGVNTEAFFGQGTRLTVV.